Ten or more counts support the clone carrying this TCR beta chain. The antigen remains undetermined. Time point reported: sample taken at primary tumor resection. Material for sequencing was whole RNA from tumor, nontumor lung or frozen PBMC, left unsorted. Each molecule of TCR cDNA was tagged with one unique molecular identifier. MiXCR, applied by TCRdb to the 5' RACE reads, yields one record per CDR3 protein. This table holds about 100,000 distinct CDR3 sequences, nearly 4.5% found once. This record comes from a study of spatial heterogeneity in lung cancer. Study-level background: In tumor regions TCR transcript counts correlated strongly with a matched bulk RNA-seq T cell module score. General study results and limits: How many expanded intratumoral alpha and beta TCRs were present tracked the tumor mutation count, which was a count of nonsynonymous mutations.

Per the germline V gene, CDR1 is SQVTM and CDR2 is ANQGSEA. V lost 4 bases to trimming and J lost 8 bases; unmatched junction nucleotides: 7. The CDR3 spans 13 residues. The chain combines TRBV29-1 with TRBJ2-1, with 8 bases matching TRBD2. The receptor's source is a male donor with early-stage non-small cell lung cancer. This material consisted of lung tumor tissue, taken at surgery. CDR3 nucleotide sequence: TGCAGCGTTGGAAGCGGGAGTCTGGATGAGCAGTTCTTC. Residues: CSVGSGSLDEQFF.